Listed below are T cell receptor beta chains from one sample, sequenced in a study of cytomegalovirus exposure and HLA in healthy donors. Measured with immunoSEQ multiplex PCR; TCRdb has only the in-frame clones, and not every one. The table records about 160,000 clones, 70% to 90% of them present only once. The specimen sequenced was PBMCs. The receptors here all came from a young woman in good health and CMV-seronegative. The CDR3 runs from the conserved cysteine through the conserved F or W. The D gene is left open where the match is weak.

TRBD2	TRBJ2-7	15	TRBV6-1	TGTGCCAGCACAGAATCGGGGGGAGGTTGGTACGAGCAGTACTTC	CASTESGGGWYEQYF
.	TRBJ2-7	14	TRBV2	TGTGCCAGCAGTGAAGCACGGGGTTGGTACGAGCAGTACTTC	CASSEARGWYEQYF
.	TRBJ2-1	16	TRBV5-1	TGCGCCAGCAGCCCCAACCCGGGGTTGGGGTACAATGAGCAGTTCTTC	CASSPNPGLGYNEQFF
TRBD1	TRBJ1-1	16	TRBV6-5	TGTGCCAGCAGTTACCAAGGGACAGGCTTGAACACTGAAGCTTTCTTT	CASSYQGTGLNTEAFF
.	TRBJ2-5	14	TRBV9	TGTGCCAGCACCCTTTCCCAGGTGGGCGAGACCCAGTACTTC	CASTLSQVGETQYF
TRBD2	TRBJ2-7	16	TRBV4-1	TGCGCCAGCAGCCAACGGACTAGCGGGGGGTCCTACGAGCAGTACTTC	CASSQRTSGGSYEQYF
.	TRBJ1-1	13	TRBV5-6	TGTGCCAGCAGCGGGCAGGGGAAGGATGAAGCTTTCTTT	CASSGQGKDEAFF
TRBD1	TRBJ1-5	14	TRBV18	TGTGCCAGCGCGTGGACAGGGGATGCTCAGCCCCAGCATTTT	CASAWTGDAQPQHF
.	TRBJ2-1	14	TRBV5-8	TGTGCCAGCAGAGCCCGGGACAAGTACAATGAGCAGTTCTTC	CASRARDKYNEQFF
TRBD2	TRBJ2-1	13	TRBV19	TGTGCCAGTAGTATAGCTCCAGCGGGAGGCTTGGTCTTC	CASSIAPAGGLVF
TRBD2	TRBJ2-1	16	TRBV7-8	TGTGCCAGCAGCATCCTGAGCGGGACTACCTACAATGAGCAGTTCTTC	CASSILSGTTYNEQFF
TRBD2	TRBJ2-7	18	TRBV2	TGTGCCAGCAGTTCAGGACTAGCGGGGGGCCATCTGGACTACGAGCAGTACTTC	CASSSGLAGGHLDYEQYF
.	TRBJ2-3	11	TRBV10-2	TGCGCCAGCGGGGGCTTCGATACGCAGTATTTT	CASGGFDTQYF
TRBD2	TRBJ2-1	15	TRBV2	TGTGCCAGCAGTTCAGCGGGAGGGCCCTTGAATGAGCAGTTCTTC	CASSSAGGPLNEQFF
.	TRBJ1-5	13	TRBV18	TGTGCCAGCTCATCAACCAGGTCGGGGGCCCAGCATTTT	CASSSTRSGAQHF
.	TRBJ2-3	15	TRBV25-1	TGTGCCAGCAGTGAATATTTGGCAGTAACGGGTACGCAGTATTTT	CASSEYLAVTGTQYF
.	TRBJ1-5	15	TRBV27	TGTGCCAGCAGTTTTAGAGGTTATAGCAATCAGCCCCAGCATTTT	CASSFRGYSNQPQHF
.	TRBJ1-4	15	TRBV11-2	TGTGCCAGCAGCTCAGGTGTTGCAACTAATGAAAAACTGTTTTTT	CASSSGVATNEKLFF
TRBD1	TRBJ1-6	15	TRBV7-9	TGTTCCAGCAGCTTATACGACAGGGCGGGTTCACCCCTCCACTTT	CSSSLYDRAGSPLHF